These 6 T cell receptor beta chains were sequenced from one sample in a study of cytomegalovirus exposure and HLA in healthy donors. PCR employed 60 Vbeta and 13 Jbeta primers. Using immunoSEQ multiplex PCR, the repertoire was profiled, and TCRdb retains in-frame clones only, with some absent. The sample shows around 100,000 clones, 74% of them seen only once. Specimen: PBMCs. All receptors derive from a man in his fifties in good health and CMV-seropositive.

This chain uses TRBV4-2 with TRBJ1-5, with TRBD1 as a possible D gene (5 bases). Deletions cut 1 base from V and 3 bases from J, with 7 bases between. The CDR3 covers 14 residues. The germline V gene encodes CDR1 LGHNA and CDR2 YNFKEQ. Here the CDR3 reads CASSQGQNNQPQHF. The CDR3 DNA reads TGTGCCAGCAGCCAAGGACAGAACAATCAGCCCCAGCATTTT.

This clone was detected once. The chain employs TRBV11-2 and TRBJ2-3; tentatively, D is TRBD2 (6 bases). From germline, CDR1 is SGHAT and CDR2 FQNNGV. The CDR3 loop spans 13 amino acids. Trimming removed 5 bases at V and 7 bases at J, with 13 bases between. CDR3 protein: CASSDGSGHTQYF. In nucleotides, the CDR3 is TGTGCCAGCAGCGACGGGAGCGGGCATACGCAGTATTTT.

The V gene is TRBV5-4, the J gene TRBJ1-4; 11 nucleotides match TRBD1. The CDR3 has 16 amino acids. The junction had 5 bases not matched to a gene; V was cut back by 0 bases and J by 7 bases. Germline assignment: CDR1 SGHNT and CDR2 YYREEE (reference sequence). The CDR3 nucleotides are TGTGCCAGCAGCTTGGGAGCTGGGACAGGGGGTGAAAAACTGTTTTTT. Its translation is CASSLGAGTGGEKLFF.

The chain joins TRBV5-1 to TRBJ1-6, with 7 positions matching TRBD1. Germline CDR1 is SGHRS and CDR2 is YFSETQ. The CDR3 has 15 amino acids. The trim removed 3 bases at V and 6 bases at J, leaving 6 bases unmatched. The CDR3 is CASSWARDSNSPLHF. The CDR3 coding sequence is TGCGCCAGCAGCTGGGCGCGGGACAGTAATTCACCCCTCCACTTT.

The chain recombines TRBV9 with TRBJ2-2; 9 bases align to TRBD2. V lost 2 bases, J lost 6 bases, and 5 bases stayed unmatched. CDR1 SGDLS and CDR2 YYNGEE come from the germline V gene. The CDR3 contains 15 residues. The CDR3 here is CASSVGGRAPGELFF. DNA for the CDR3: TGTGCCAGCAGCGTGGGCGGGAGGGCCCCCGGGGAGCTGTTTTTT.

The chain is built from TRBV7-2 and TRBJ2-2; TRBD1 agrees at 11 bases. The CDR3 is made up of 18 amino acids. The germline gives CDR1 SGHTA, CDR2 FQGNSA. Trimming at V came to 0 bases and at J to 4 bases, leaving 7 bases not matched to a gene. The CDR3 DNA follows: TGTGCCAGCAGCTTAGCGGCGGGACAGGGGGTTGGCACCGGGGAGCTGTTTTTT. Its translation: CASSLAAGQGVGTGELFF.